The next 22 T cell receptor beta chains were all read from a single sample in a study of shared clonotypes between healthy human individuals. The protocol was immunoSEQ multiplex PCR, while the TCRdb copy is restricted to in-frame clones and leaves out a portion. Among some 2.1 million clones listed, about 95% were seen once. Positively selected for CCR7, the CD45RO-negative cells used as naive CD8 cells excluded terminally differentiated effector memory CD45RA+ cells. Sequenced: naive CD8+ T cells sorted from blood. These receptors were collected from a man aged 18 to 29 in good health.

The CDR3 is CASSWGLGDTQYF. Here the CDR3 DNA reads TGTGCCAGCAGTTGGGGACTGGGAGATACGCAGTATTTT. The genes are TRBV27 and TRBJ2-3; D perhaps matches TRBD2 (6 bases). The ends were cut back, 4 bases at V and 5 bases at J, with 10 bases in the middle. The length of the CDR3 is 13 residues. The germline V gene has CDR1 MNHEY and CDR2 SMNVEV (reference sequence).

This clone was detected once. V is TRBV27 and J is TRBJ1-5, with D perhaps matching TRBD1 (5 bases). V was cut by 3 bases and J by 3 bases, with 15 bases left in between. In germline, CDR1 is MNHEY, CDR2 SMNVEV (reference sequence). The length of the CDR3 is 16 residues. CDR3 amino acids: CASSFTGPLLNQPQHF. The CDR3 DNA is TGTGCCAGCAGTTTCACGGGGCCCTTGCTCAATCAGCCCCAGCATTTT.

The chain carries TRBV9 and TRBJ2-7, with D uncertain. The CDR3 covers 15 residues. The germline V and J ends were trimmed by 3 bases and 2 bases, with 15 bases remaining between them. Germline V lookup: CDR1 SGDLS, CDR2 YYNGEE. This CDR3 reads CASSADGGYPYEQYF. The CDR3 nucleotides read TGTGCCAGCAGCGCCGATGGCGGATACCCCTACGAGCAGTACTTC.

V usage is TRBV10-3 and J usage is TRBJ2-1; 9 positions agree with TRBD2. Germline V gene sequence: CDR1 ENHRY, CDR2 SYGVKD. V was pared by 3 bases and J by 6 bases, with 3 bases of the junction left unmatched. The CDR3 has 14 residues. Here the CDR3 reads CAISDAGGGNEQFF. The CDR3 DNA follows: TGTGCCATCAGTGACGCGGGAGGGGGCAATGAGCAGTTCTTC.

J is TRBJ2-3 and V is TRBV11-1, with D perhaps TRBD1 (5 bases). The CDR3 consists of 15 residues. CDR1 and CDR2 from the germline V gene are SGHAT and FQDESV (reference sequence). Trimming cost V 6 bases and J 1 base, with 14 bases left between them. This chain's CDR3 is CASRPDSTGTDTQYF. CDR3 DNA: TGTGCCAGCAGACCCGACAGCACCGGCACAGATACGCAGTATTTT. The complete variable domain, with remaining parts taken from reference TRBV11-1 and TRBJ2-3, reads EAEVAQSPRYKITEKSQAVAFWCDPISGHATLYWYRQILGQGPELLVQFQDESVVDDSQLPKDRFSAERLKGVDSTLKIQPAELGDSAMYLCASRPDSTGTDTQYFGPGTRLTVL.

The chain couples TRBV13 to TRBJ2-7; 10 bases agree with TRBD2. V dropped 4 bases and J dropped 4; count of bases not matched to a gene: 13. CDR3 length: 17 amino acids. Germline V gene sequence: CDR1 PRHDT, CDR2 FYEKMQ (reference sequence). The CDR3 protein is CASSSSLVAGGRYEQYF. The CDR3 bases are TGTGCCAGCAGCTCCTCCTTGGTAGCGGGAGGAAGATACGAGCAGTACTTC.

This chain uses TRBV4-3 with TRBJ2-7, with D hard to call. The length of the CDR3 is 16 residues. CDR1 and CDR2 from the germline V gene are LGHNA and YSLEER. The germline V and J ends were trimmed by 0 bases and 4 bases, with 16 bases remaining between them. This CDR3 is CASSQDLPAESYEQYF. DNA for the CDR3: TGCGCCAGCAGCCAAGATTTACCGGCGGAATCATACGAGCAGTACTTC.

This chain connects TRBV6-1 to TRBJ2-7; the D call may be TRBD1 or TRBD2 (5 bases each). CDR1 MNHNS and CDR2 SASEGT come from the germline V gene. The germline V and J ends were trimmed by 8 bases and 2 bases, with 13 bases remaining between them. CDR3 length: 13 residues. The CDR3 region is CASARDPTYEQYF. The CDR3 DNA is TGTGCCAGCGCCCGGGACCCCACCTACGAGCAGTACTTC.

This sequence joins TRBV29-1 and TRBJ2-2; D may be TRBD1 (5 bases). CDR1 SQVTM and CDR2 ANQGSEA come from the germline V gene. The CDR3 sequence is 14 residues long. V lost 3 bases, J lost 7 bases, and 15 bases lay in between. CDR3 sequence: CSVELGQVDGELFF. DNA for the CDR3: TGCAGCGTTGAGTTGGGGCAGGTGGACGGGGAGCTGTTTTTT.

The chain carries TRBV5-4 and TRBJ2-1; D gene uncertain. V was pared by 6 bases and J by 8 bases, with 21 bases between. Germline V gene sequence: CDR1 SGHNT, CDR2 YYREEE (reference sequence). This CDR3 has 15 amino acids. The CDR3 coding sequence is TGTGCCAGCACCCCCCTCGGCCTCAAGGTCGATGAGCAGTTCTTC. Translation gives CASTPLGLKVDEQFF.

As regards this clone: At the DNA level, this CDR3 is encoded by other sequences in the same sample as well. The genes are TRBV27 and TRBJ2-7; tentative D call: TRBD2 (5 bases). The CDR3 has 12 residues. Germline assignment: CDR1 MNHEY and CDR2 SMNVEV (reference sequence). Trimming shortened V by 3 bases and J by 3 bases, and 6 bases separated the two germline ends. The CDR3 DNA reads as TGTGCCAGCAGTTTGGCGGGCTACGAGCAGTACTTC. This gives the protein CASSLAGYEQYF.

The chain carries TRBV18 and TRBJ2-7; D unclear. The CDR3 is 16 amino acids. With 2 bases removed from V and 1 base from J, the gap between germline ends came to 15 bases. The germline gives CDR1 KGHSH, CDR2 LQKENI. CDR3 loop: CASSPKVQTSSYEQYF. CDR3 sequence (DNA): TGTGCCAGCTCACCAAAGGTACAGACCTCTTCCTACGAGCAGTACTTC.

This clone was detected only once. The chain employs TRBV28 and TRBJ2-7; D may be TRBD2 (6 bases). The CDR3 consists of 13 residues. V lost 4 bases, J lost 4 bases, and 11 bases lay in between. From germline, CDR1 is MDHEN and CDR2 SYDVKM. As DNA, the CDR3 is TGTGCCAGCAGTTGGTCGGGAGATTACGAGCAGTACTTC. Its translation: CASSWSGDYEQYF.

The V and J genes are TRBV7-6 and TRBJ2-7; no clear D. V dropped 5 bases and J dropped 3 bases, with 11 bases sitting between them. The CDR3 contains 13 residues. Germline loops: CDR1 SGHVS, CDR2 FNYEAQ. The CDR3 DNA is TGTGCCAGCAGCATACAACAGAGCTACGAGCAGTACTTC. It encodes CASSIQQSYEQYF. Variable domain in full (rest from reference TRBV7-6 and TRBJ2-7): GAGVSQSPRYKVTKRGQDVALRCDPISGHVSLYWYRQALGQGPEFLTYFNYEAQQDKSGLPNDRFSAERPEGSISTLTIQRTEQRDSAMYRCASSIQQSYEQYFGPGTRLTVT.

The CDR3 DNA is TGCGCCAGCAGTCCTGGACAGAGTGACACCTATGGCTACACCTTC. Amino acids: CASSPGQSDTYGYTF. The rearrangement links TRBV4-1 to TRBJ1-2, with D tentatively TRBD1 (6 bases). The CDR3 sequence is 15 residues long. V was shortened by 6 bases and J by 4 bases, with 18 bases between the two germline ends. CDR1 MGHRA and CDR2 YSYEKL come from the germline V gene.

A note on this clone: Other DNA sequences in the same sample also yield this CDR3. V usage is TRBV10-3 and J usage is TRBJ1-1; D not certain. This CDR3 is built from 14 residues. Germline CDR1 and CDR2: ENHRY and SYGVKD. Trimming left V 3 bases short and J 2 bases short, with 10 bases between. This CDR3 is CAISDPAGNTEAFF. The CDR3 coding sequence is TGTGCCATCAGTGACCCCGCTGGCAACACTGAAGCTTTCTTT.

J is TRBJ1-1 and V is TRBV13; TRBD1 might be the D (6 bases). CDR1 is PRHDT and CDR2 is FYEKMQ in the germline V gene (reference sequence). Trimming left V 5 bases short and J 3 bases short, with 16 bases between. The CDR3 runs to 15 residues. The CDR3 DNA sequence: TGTGCCAGCAGCGCTCAACAGGGACCCCACACTGAAGCTTTCTTT. The encoded protein is CASSAQQGPHTEAFF.

The gene calls are TRBV10-1 and TRBJ2-3; TRBD2 matches at 9 bases. This CDR3 comprises 19 residues. V lost 0 bases, J lost 4 bases, and 14 bases stayed unmatched. Germline V gene data show CDR1 as WNHNN and CDR2 as SYGVQD (reference sequence). CDR3 region: CASSESASRLAGRADTQYF. The CDR3 DNA sequence: TGCGCCAGCAGTGAGTCAGCCTCGAGGCTAGCGGGGAGGGCAGATACGCAGTATTTT.

This rearrangement joins TRBV5-8 to TRBJ1-5; D unclear. CDR3 length: 14 amino acids. The germline V gene has CDR1 SGHTS and CDR2 YDEGEE. Trimming pared 4 bases from V and 4 bases from J, leaving 12 bases between. CDR3 coding DNA: TGTGCCAGCAGCCCTCCGGACGTTAATCAGCCCCAGCATTTT. Amino acids: CASSPPDVNQPQHF. Full variable domain (remainder filled in from reference TRBV5-8 and TRBJ1-5): EAGVTQSPTHLIKTRGQQATLRCSPISGHTSVYWYQQALGLGLQFLLWYDEGEERNRGNFPPRFSGRQFPNYSSELNVNALELEDSALYLCASSPPDVNQPQHFGDGTRLSIL.

The chain has TRBV10-3 and TRBJ2-1; D possibly matches TRBD1 or TRBD2 (6 bases each). CDR3 length: 14 residues. CDR1 and CDR2 (germline): ENHRY, SYGVKD. Trimming removed 3 bases at V and 6 bases at J, with 12 bases between. CDR3 nucleotides: TGTGCCATCAGTGAAGGGGGGTCTGGCAATGAGCAGTTCTTC. The encoded protein is CAISEGGSGNEQFF.

The chain carries TRBV4-3 and TRBJ2-5; 8 bases align to TRBD2. Germline V gives CDR1 LGHNA, CDR2 YSLEER. The ends lost 2 bases at V and 4 bases at J; junction bases unmatched: 9. CDR3 length equals 16 residues. In nucleotides, the CDR3 is TGCGCCAGCAGCCAATACTCCGGGAGGGAGGGAGAGACCCAGTACTTC. Translating gives CASSQYSGREGETQYF.

With regard to this clone: Additional DNA sequences in this sample encode the identical CDR3. The genes are TRBV4-1 and TRBJ2-2; unclear D gene. The CDR3 is made up of 13 amino acids. Between the trimmed V and J ends, which lost 1 base and 4 bases, there was a span of 4 bases. In germline, CDR1 is MGHRA, CDR2 YSYEKL. The CDR3, as DNA: TGCGCCAGCAGCCAAGTCCTCACCGGGGAGCTGTTTTTT. This translates into CASSQVLTGELFF.